The present T cell receptor beta chain was sequenced within a study of patients and donors after allogeneic stem cell transplantation. The CDR3 is 17 residues long. V was clipped by 8 bases and J by 3 bases, with 23 bases between them. Germline V gives CDR1 SGHVS, CDR2 FQNEAQ. This clonotype was observed a handful of times. TCRdb reprocessed the RT-PCR reads with MiXCR, giving one entry per CDR3 protein. The sample yields about a million distinct CDR3 sequences, approximately 19% seen once. The specimen sequenced was blood, either unsorted or a sorted T cell fraction (not recorded which). The chain recombines TRBV7-8 with TRBJ2-1; unclear D gene. This clonotype was obtained from a human donor who was either an allogeneic HSCT recipient or a stem cell or donor lymphocyte infusion donor (not recorded which). It is not recorded whose cells these are; they may come from a transplant donor. The CDR3 reads CASAALGVQPRYNEQFF. CDR3 nucleotide sequence: TGTGCCAGCGCGGCTTTGGGCGTCCAACCCCGCTACAATGAGCAGTTCTTC. The whole variable domain, remainder taken from reference TRBV7-8 and TRBJ2-1, is GAGVSQSPRYKVAKRGQDVALRCDPISGHVSLFWYQQALGQGPEFLTYFQNEAQLDKSGLPSDRFFAERPEGSVSTLKIQRTQQEDSAVYLCASAALGVQPRYNEQFFGPGTRLTVL.